Shown below are 3 T cell receptor beta chains from a single sample sequenced in a study of cytomegalovirus exposure and HLA in healthy donors. This PCR relied on a set of 60 Vbeta primers and 13 Jbeta primers. Assay: immunoSEQ multiplex PCR; the TCRdb copy retains only in-frame clones and omits some. The sample consists of about 190,000 clones, less than 85% of them appearing once. Sequencing was done on a sample of PBMCs. Receptor source: a man aged 25-45 years in good health and CMV-seropositive.

V usage is TRBV28 and J usage is TRBJ1-2, with 10 nucleotides matching TRBD1. This CDR3 spans 16 amino acids. Germline CDR1 reads MDHEN; CDR2 reads SYDVKM. V was clipped by 3 bases and J by 8 bases; unmatched bases: 12. The CDR3, as DNA: TGTGCCAGCAGTTTCGAGGGACAGGGGCTACTAGGAGGCTACACCTTC. Its translation: CASSFEGQGLLGGYTF.

The V and J genes are TRBV2 and TRBJ2-3; 12 bases line up with TRBD2. Trimming at V came to 6 bases and at J to 5 bases, leaving 6 bases not matched to a gene. The germline V gene has CDR1 SNHLY and CDR2 FYNNEI. The CDR3 totals 15 residues. For the CDR3, the DNA is TGTGCCAGCAGACGACTAGCGGGGGCTCAAGATACGCAGTATTTT. It encodes CASRRLAGAQDTQYF.

As to this clone: Other DNA variants within this sample encode the same CDR3. This sequence joins TRBV7-9 and TRBJ2-4; D is possibly TRBD2 (6 bases). Trimming removed 3 bases at V and 0 bases at J, with 9 bases between. Germline V gene data show CDR1 as SEHNR and CDR2 as FQNEAQ (reference sequence). This CDR3 region has 15 residues. In nucleotides, the CDR3 is TGTGCCAGCAGCTTGGAGGGAGTAGCCAAAAACATTCAGTACTTC. Translation: CASSLEGVAKNIQYF.